This T cell receptor beta chain was captured in a study of cytotoxic CD8 clonotypes in ibrutinib-treated CLL. Study-wide context: Investigators collected response samples after a median roughly 13 months of treatment, range 6 to 36. Findings and caveats of the study: The clonality rise at ibrutinib response reflected private clonotype expansion.

V was clipped by 3 bases and J by 7 bases, with 19 bases between them. The CDR3 consists of 15 residues. The germline CDR1 and CDR2 sequences are MDHEN and SYDVKM. Details on this clone: The antigen remains unidentified.

The protocol was immunoSEQ multiplex PCR, while the TCRdb copy is restricted to in-frame clones and leaves out a portion. The sample lists 150,000 or so clones; around 77% were seen once. This receptor was obtained from a human donor with chronic lymphocytic leukemia. The chain links TRBV28 to TRBJ2-7; D remains unclear. The specimen was PBMCs, collected after 12 months of ibrutinib treatment. The CDR3 is CASSLVVGQHYEQYF. The CDR3, as DNA: TGTGCCAGCAGTTTGGTAGTCGGGCAACACTATGAGCAGTACTTC.